Below are 4 T cell receptor beta chains sequenced from a single sample in a study of blood T cell repertoires in COVID-19. Some clones are missing from TCRdb's copy, which holds only in-frame ones; the method was immunoSEQ multiplex PCR. The profile covers about 140,000 clones, with around three quarters appearing a single time and around a sixth taken by the ten largest. Sequenced: peripheral blood. These receptors were collected from a man over 45 with acute or convalescent COVID-19.

The chain uses TRBV13 and TRBJ2-7; 8 nucleotides match TRBD1. Germline V gives CDR1 PRHDT, CDR2 FYEKMQ (reference sequence). This CDR3 has 15 amino acids. V lost 4 bases, J lost 5 bases, and 10 bases stayed unmatched. This CDR3 reads CASSSTQGGRNEQYF. CDR3 nucleotide sequence: TGTGCCAGCAGCTCAACACAGGGGGGCCGGAACGAGCAGTACTTC.

The V gene is TRBV20-1, the J gene TRBJ2-3; D possibly corresponds to TRBD1 (5 bases). V lost 3 bases to trimming and J lost 7 bases, with 14 bases between them. Germline-derived CDR1 and CDR2 are DFQATT and SNEGSKA (reference sequence). The CDR3 has 13 residues. CDR3 in DNA: TGCAGTGCTAGTCTGACAAAGGGGAATACGCAGTATTTT. Encoded protein: CSASLTKGNTQYF.

The V call is TRBV6-5, the J call TRBJ1-1, with D hard to call. The CDR3 sequence is 14 residues long. Germline CDR1 reads MNHEY; CDR2 reads SVGAGI. V lost 0 bases and J lost 0, with 5 bases in between. The CDR3 here is CASSYSPVNTEAFF. CDR3 DNA: TGTGCCAGCAGTTACTCCCCGGTGAACACTGAAGCTTTCTTT.

The chain uses TRBV11-2 and TRBJ2-7; 10 bases agree with TRBD1. CDR1 SGHAT and CDR2 FQNNGV come from the germline V gene. J gave up 4 bases and V 4 bases, and 10 bases lay outside the gene matches. There are 16 residues in the CDR3. CDR3 nucleotide sequence: TGTGCCAGCAGCTCGACAGGGGGCGCCTTAGGGTACGAGCAGTACTTC. This sequence encodes CASSSTGGALGYEQYF.